This is a list of T cell receptor beta chains from one sample in a study of T cells in Graves' hyperthyroidism and ophthalmopathy. TCRdb fed the multiplex PCR reads into MiXCR, producing one record per CDR3 protein. The sample lists 200,000 to 250,000 distinct CDR3 sequences, about 15% seen once, with approximately 46% in the top ten. The sequencing input was blood. The receptors come from a man aged 50-60 years with Graves' hyperthyroidism. CDR3s include the opening cysteine and the closing phenylalanine or tryptophan. D genes are given only for firm matches. Clone sizes are given selectively: once, few, many, or a class where the clone is expanded.

cdr3_nt cdr3_aa clone_size j_call v_call d_call
TGTGCCTGGAGTGGGGACAGGGGCGCCCATGAGCAGTTCTTC CAWSGDRGAHEQFF - TRBJ2-1 TRBV30 TRBD1
TGTGCCAGCAGTCCCCCAGGGTCTGGGGCCAACGTCCTGACTTTC CASSPPGSGANVLTF - TRBJ2-6 TRBV12-3/TRBV12-4 -
TGCAGTGCTAGAGCCCCAAGGGGCTCTGGGGCCAACGTCCTGACTTTC CSARAPRGSGANVLTF - TRBJ2-6 TRBV20-1 -
TGTGCCAGCAGGGTAGGGAATAGCAATCAGCCCCAGCATTTT CASRVGNSNQPQHF - TRBJ1-5 TRBV28 -
TGTGCTAGTGGCCTGGAGAGTAATTCACCCCTCCACTTT CASGLESNSPLHF few TRBJ1-6 TRBV12-5 -
TGTGCCAGCAGCTACTTAGAGACTGAAGCTTTCTTT CASSYLETEAFF - TRBJ1-1 TRBV7-9 -
TGTGCCAGCAGGCAATTAGCGGGAACGACAGAGACCCAGTACTTC CASRQLAGTTETQYF many TRBJ2-5 TRBV7-9 TRBD2
TGCAGTGCTAGACAGGCCCCGGTAAGCCCCCAGCATTTT CSARQAPVSPQHF few TRBJ1-5 TRBV20-1 -
TGTGCCATCAGTGAGTCCCGGGGAAGCAATCAGCCCCAGCATTTT CAISESRGSNQPQHF few TRBJ1-5 TRBV10-3 -
TGCAGTGCTAGAGAAGGCAGGGTCAACACTGAAGCTTTCTTT CSAREGRVNTEAFF few TRBJ1-1 TRBV20-1 -
TGCGCCAGCAGCCAAACCCCGACAGGGGAGAACACTGAAGCTTTCTTT CASSQTPTGENTEAFF many TRBJ1-1 TRBV4-3 TRBD1
TGCAGCGTCGGTCAGGCTAACTATGGCTACACCTTC CSVGQANYGYTF few TRBJ1-2 TRBV29-1 -
TGTGCCAGCAGCTTAGGGGTGGCGAGCACAGATACGCAGTATTTT CASSLGVASTDTQYF - TRBJ2-3 TRBV7-6 -
TGCGCCAGCAGCTTGGGGGGACGGCGGGAGCCACGACTAGCGGGTCTTTACGAGCAGTACTTC CASSLGGRREPRLAGLYEQYF - TRBJ2-7 TRBV5-1 TRBD2
TGTGCCAGCCTCGACAGGGCTGGAAACACCATATATTTT CASLDRAGNTIYF - TRBJ1-3 TRBV6-1 TRBD1
TGTGCCAGCGGGGAGACAGGGGGCTCGGGGTTGGCTTTCTTT CASGETGGSGLAFF many TRBJ1-1 TRBV12-3/TRBV12-4 TRBD1
TGTGCCACCAGCAGAGCAGGGGCGCCTTACGAGCAGTACTTC CATSRAGAPYEQYF few TRBJ2-7 TRBV15 -
TGTGCCAGCACCCAGCTGGGGAAGCAAGAGACCCAGTACTTC CASTQLGKQETQYF few TRBJ2-5 TRBV11-3 -
TGCAGTGCCAGGGGACTAGCGGTCTACACCGGGGAGCTGTTTTTT CSARGLAVYTGELFF - TRBJ2-2 TRBV20-1 TRBD2
TGTGCCAGCAGCCCAGCTAGCCTCAATGAGCAGTTCTTC CASSPASLNEQFF - TRBJ2-1 TRBV7-9 -
TGTGCCAGCAGCTTGGAACCGGACCGCCAAGCTTTCTTT CASSLEPDRQAFF many TRBJ1-1 TRBV11-3 -
TGTGCCACCAGGGAGGGCGGGGAGCTGTTTTTT CATREGGELFF - TRBJ2-2 TRBV15 -
TGCGCCAGCAGCGTCGGGGGTTTAACCTACGAGCAGTACTTC CASSVGGLTYEQYF many TRBJ2-7 TRBV5-1 -
TGTGCCAGCAGCCACGCGGGACAAACCTACGAGCAGTACTTC CASSHAGQTYEQYF many TRBJ2-7 TRBV3-1 -
TGTGCCAGCAGTTTAGATCTGGGGAACTGGCGGCCCCAGCATTTT CASSLDLGNWRPQHF many TRBJ1-5 TRBV12-3/TRBV12-4 -
TGCAGTACGGGACCCGGCACAGATACGCAGTATTTT CSTGPGTDTQYF - TRBJ2-3 TRBV20-1 -
TGCAGCGCTACCGTACGGTACACTGAAGCTTTCTTT CSATVRYTEAFF many TRBJ1-1 TRBV29-1 -
TGTGCCAGCAGTTACCTCGCCGACGGGGGAGAAAAAGAGACCCAGTACTTC CASSYLADGGEKETQYF - TRBJ2-5 TRBV6-5 -
TGTGCCAGCGCCCCACTAGTGGTGAATGAGCAGATCTTC CASAPLVVNEQIF - TRBJ2-1 TRBV12-3/TRBV12-4 -
TGTGCCAGCAGTGAACAGGGGGCCGACACCGGGGAGCTGTTTTTT CASSEQGADTGELFF few TRBJ2-2 TRBV2 TRBD1
TGTGCCAGCAGCTCAGTTGGGACTAGCGGGAGGGGGTCCTACAATGAGCAGTTCTTC CASSSVGTSGRGSYNEQFF - TRBJ2-1 TRBV7-2 TRBD2
TGTGCCAGCAGCCAAGTTCGTAGGGGAGGAAACACCATATATTTT CASSQVRRGGNTIYF - TRBJ1-3 TRBV3-1 -
TGTGCCAGCAGTAAAAGACAGGGGGCGAACACTGAAGCTTTCTTT CASSKRQGANTEAFF many TRBJ1-1 TRBV2 TRBD1
TGCAGTGCCAGGGACAGGGGGAGGGAGCAGTACTTC CSARDRGREQYF many TRBJ2-7 TRBV20-1 TRBD1
TGTGCCACCAGTGGAGGGGGTGGCGACGAGCAGTACTTC CATSGGGGDEQYF many TRBJ2-7 TRBV24-1 -
TGCGCCAGCAGTCGTGTGGATACTAACACAGATACGCAGTATTTT CASSRVDTNTDTQYF few TRBJ2-3 TRBV10-2 -
TGTGCCACCAGTTCAGGGGATCAGCCCCAGCATTTT CATSSGDQPQHF - TRBJ1-5 TRBV24-1 -
TGTGCCAGCAGCCCCGGTGTTGGTAGCTATGGCTACACCTTC CASSPGVGSYGYTF many TRBJ1-2 TRBV7-8 -
TGTGCCAGCTCACCTCAGGGGGCGCGTTCACCCCTCCACTTT CASSPQGARSPLHF few TRBJ1-6 TRBV18 TRBD1
TGTGCCAGCAGCTTAGACCACGGGAGCTACGAGACCCAGTACTTC CASSLDHGSYETQYF - TRBJ2-5 TRBV11-1 -
TGTGCCAGCAGCCAAAGACAGAGCACAGATACGCAGTATTTT CASSQRQSTDTQYF many TRBJ2-3 TRBV3-1 -
TGTGCCAGCAGGGTGAGGGGGGCGCTTGAGCAGTACTTC CASRVRGALEQYF many TRBJ2-7 TRBV28 -
TGCAGTGCTAGAGGGAATGCAGATACGCAGTATTTT CSARGNADTQYF many TRBJ2-3 TRBV20-1 -
TGTGCCAGCAGGGGATGGGGGGGAGGGTACAATGAGCAGTTCTTC CASRGWGGGYNEQFF many TRBJ2-1 TRBV28 TRBD2
TGTGCCAGCAGCTTAGAGGCTTATGGTAAATCCTACGAGCAGTACTTC CASSLEAYGKSYEQYF few TRBJ2-7 TRBV11-3 -
TGTGCCAGCAGCGCGACCGGGACAGGCGTCGCCGGCTACACCTTC CASSATGTGVAGYTF many TRBJ1-2 TRBV9 TRBD1
TGCAGCGTCGTGAGTCGGTCCTACAATGAGCAGTTCTTC CSVVSRSYNEQFF - TRBJ2-1 TRBV29-1 -
TGTGCCAGCAGTGAAACCCGGGTATACGAGCAGTACTTC CASSETRVYEQYF - TRBJ2-7 TRBV6-1 -
TGTGCCAGCAGCTCTCCGTCGACTAGCGAGTGGGAGACCCAGTACTTC CASSSPSTSEWETQYF - TRBJ2-5 TRBV2 TRBD2
TGTGCCAGCAGGGACAGGGGAGGGACCGGGGAGCTGTTTTTT CASRDRGGTGELFF many TRBJ2-2 TRBV28 TRBD1
TGTGCTAGTGGTTTGGACAGGGCGAACACCGGGGAGCTGTTTTTT CASGLDRANTGELFF few TRBJ2-2 TRBV12-5 -